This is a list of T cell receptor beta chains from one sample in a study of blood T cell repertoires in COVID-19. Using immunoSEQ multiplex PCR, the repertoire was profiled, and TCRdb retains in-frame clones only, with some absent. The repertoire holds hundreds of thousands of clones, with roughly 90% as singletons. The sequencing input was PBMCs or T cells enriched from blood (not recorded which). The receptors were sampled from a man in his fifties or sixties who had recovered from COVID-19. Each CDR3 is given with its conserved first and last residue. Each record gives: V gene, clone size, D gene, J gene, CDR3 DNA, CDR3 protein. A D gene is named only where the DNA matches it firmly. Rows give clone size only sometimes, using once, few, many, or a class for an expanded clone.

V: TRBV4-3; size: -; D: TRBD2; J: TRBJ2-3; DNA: TGCGCCAGCAGCCTTTTAGCGGGGACTAGCACAGATACGCAGTATTTT; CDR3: CASSLLAGTSTDTQYF
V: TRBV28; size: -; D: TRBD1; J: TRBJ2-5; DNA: TGTGCCAGCAGTCGGAACAGGGGTTGGGAGACCCAGTACTTC; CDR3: CASSRNRGWETQYF
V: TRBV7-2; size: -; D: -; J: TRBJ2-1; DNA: TGTGCCAGCAGCCTACTCCCTCCCTACAATGAGCAGTTCTTC; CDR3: CASSLLPPYNEQFF
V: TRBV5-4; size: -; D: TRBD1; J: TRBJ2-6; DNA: TGTGCCAGCAGCTATCTACAGGGGACTGGGGCCAACGTCCTGACTTTC; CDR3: CASSYLQGTGANVLTF
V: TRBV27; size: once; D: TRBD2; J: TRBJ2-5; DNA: TGTGCCAGCAGCCTCCATCCCGGACTAGCGGGGAAAGAGACCCAGTACTTC; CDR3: CASSLHPGLAGKETQYF
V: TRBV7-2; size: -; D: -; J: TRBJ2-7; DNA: TGTGCCAGCAGCTCCAACTACGAGCAGTACTTC; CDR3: CASSSNYEQYF
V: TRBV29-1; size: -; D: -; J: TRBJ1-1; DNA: TGCAGCGTTGAAGAATTAGGGCCCGGGAGAGCTTTCTTT; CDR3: CSVEELGPGRAFF
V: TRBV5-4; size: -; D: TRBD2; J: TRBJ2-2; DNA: TGTGCCAGCAGCCTTAGCGGGAGGGTCGGTACCGGGGAGCTGTTTTTT; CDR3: CASSLSGRVGTGELFF
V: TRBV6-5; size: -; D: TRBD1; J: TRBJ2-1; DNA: TGTGCCAGCATTGGGCAGGGGGACAACAATGAGCAGTTCTTC; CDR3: CASIGQGDNNEQFF
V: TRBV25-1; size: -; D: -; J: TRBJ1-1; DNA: TGTGCCAGCACAGGGGCCTTGAACACTGAAGCTTTCTTT; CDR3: CASTGALNTEAFF
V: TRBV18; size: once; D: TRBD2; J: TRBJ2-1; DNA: TGTGCCAGCTCCACCGGGAGGGCGTCTTACAATGAGCAGTTCTTC; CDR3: CASSTGRASYNEQFF
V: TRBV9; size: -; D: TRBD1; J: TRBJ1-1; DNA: TGTGCCAGCAGCGTAGGGGACAGCCCTAACACTGAAGCTTTCTTT; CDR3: CASSVGDSPNTEAFF
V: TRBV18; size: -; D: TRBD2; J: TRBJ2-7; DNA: TGTGCCAGCTCAGTAATAGCGGGAGTAGGGGAGCAGTACTTC; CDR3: CASSVIAGVGEQYF
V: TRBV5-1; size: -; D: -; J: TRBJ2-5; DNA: TGCGCCAGCAGCTTGGGAGGGCAAGAGACCCAGTACTTC; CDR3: CASSLGGQETQYF
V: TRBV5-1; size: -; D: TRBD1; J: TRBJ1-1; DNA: TGCGCCAGCAGCTTAAACAGGGGCGGGACTGAAGCTTTCTTT; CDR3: CASSLNRGGTEAFF
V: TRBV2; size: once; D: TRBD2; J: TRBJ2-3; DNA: TGTGCCAGCAGTGTTCTAGCGGGTTCCGACAATACGCAGTATTTT; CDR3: CASSVLAGSDNTQYF
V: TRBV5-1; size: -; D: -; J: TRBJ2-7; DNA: TGCGCCAGCAGCCCAGACTCCTCCTACGAGCAGTACTTC; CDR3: CASSPDSSYEQYF
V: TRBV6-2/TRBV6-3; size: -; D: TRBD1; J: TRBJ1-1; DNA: TGTGCCAGCAGCCCCGGGGACAGGGAGAACACTGAAGCTTTCTTT; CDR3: CASSPGDRENTEAFF
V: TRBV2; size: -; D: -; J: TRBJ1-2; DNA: TGTGCCAGCAGTGAAGGGGTAGGGGGAAACTATGGCTACACCTTC; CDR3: CASSEGVGGNYGYTF
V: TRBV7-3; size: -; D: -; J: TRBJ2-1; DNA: TGTGCCAGCAGCTTAATGACTAGTTCCCATGAGCAGTTCTTC; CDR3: CASSLMTSSHEQFF
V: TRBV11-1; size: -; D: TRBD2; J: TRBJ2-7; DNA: TGTGCCAGCAGCCACACTAGCGGGGACCACTACGAGCAGTACTTC; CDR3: CASSHTSGDHYEQYF
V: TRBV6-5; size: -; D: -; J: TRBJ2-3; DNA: TGTGCCAGCAGTTACGAAGGGCGGGCTACCACAGATACGCAGTATTTT; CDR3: CASSYEGRATTDTQYF
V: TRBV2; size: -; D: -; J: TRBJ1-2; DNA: TGTGCCAGCAGACCCTGGGGGCCCCCCGGTGGCTACACCTTC; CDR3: CASRPWGPPGGYTF
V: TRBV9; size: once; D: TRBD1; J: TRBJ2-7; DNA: TGTGCCAGCAGCGCTGCCGGGGGGACAGGGTTAACCTACGAGCAGTACTTC; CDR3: CASSAAGGTGLTYEQYF
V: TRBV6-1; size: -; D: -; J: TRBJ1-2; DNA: TGTGCCAGCAGTGAAACAGGGTCTCCTAACTATGGCTACACCTTC; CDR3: CASSETGSPNYGYTF
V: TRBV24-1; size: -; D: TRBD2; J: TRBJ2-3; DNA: TGTGCCACCAGTCCATCGGGCACTAGCGGGAGTAGAGATACGCAGTATTTT; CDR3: CATSPSGTSGSRDTQYF
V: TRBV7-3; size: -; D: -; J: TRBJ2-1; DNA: TGTGCCAGCAGCTTATCCGGGACACCTTACAATGAGCAGTTCTTC; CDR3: CASSLSGTPYNEQFF
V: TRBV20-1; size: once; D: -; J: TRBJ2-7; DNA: TGCAGTGCTAGTACGGGGACTCCCCCCTACGAGCAGTACTTC; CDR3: CSASTGTPPYEQYF
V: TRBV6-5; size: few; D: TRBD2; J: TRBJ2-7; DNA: TGTGCCAGCAATCCGGCTAGCGGGAGTTACGAGCAGTACTTC; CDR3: CASNPASGSYEQYF
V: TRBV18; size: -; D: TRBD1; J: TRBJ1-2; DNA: TGTGCCAGCTCACCACGAACGGGACAGGATGGCTACACCTTC; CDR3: CASSPRTGQDGYTF
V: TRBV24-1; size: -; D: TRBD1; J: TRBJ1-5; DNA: TGTGCCACCAGTGGCCGGCAGGGGGCAAACAATCAGCCCCAGCATTTT; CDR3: CATSGRQGANNQPQHF
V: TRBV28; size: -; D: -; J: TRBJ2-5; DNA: TGTGCCAGCAGTTTTAAACAAGAGACCCAGTACTTC; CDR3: CASSFKQETQYF